This record looks at one TCR beta chain sequence and its context. Germline CDR1 and CDR2: GTSNPN and SVGIG (reference sequence). CDR3 length: 12 residues. Trimming at V came to 5 bases and at J to 9 bases, leaving 6 bases not matched to a gene. Isolated RNA was reverse transcribed in full, so expressed TCRB transcripts were sequenced. TCRdb's copy holds only in-frame clones and misses some; the assay was immunoSEQ multiplex PCR. The data contain 430,000 or so clones, approximately 10% of them seen just once; the ten biggest clones take up about 0.042%. This record comes from a study of beta chain features in type 1 diabetes.

The sequence was collected from a woman aged 18-30 years in good health. The sequenced material came from naive CD4+ T cells from blood. The gene calls are TRBV30 and TRBJ2-1; 8 bases align to TRBD2. CDR3 sequence reads: CAWFPGGGEQFF. Written as DNA, the CDR3 is TGTGCCTGGTTTCCGGGGGGGGGTGAGCAGTTCTTC.